This T cell receptor beta chain was found in a study of shared clonotypes between healthy human individuals. General study findings and limits: Larger estimated richness was generally recorded for naive subsets relative to memory subsets.

Looked up from germline, CDR1 is GTSNPN and CDR2 is SVGIG (reference sequence). The CDR3 spans 15 residues. With 0 bases removed from V and 6 bases from J, the gap between germline ends came to 14 bases. Some clones are missing from TCRdb's copy, which holds only in-frame ones; the method was immunoSEQ multiplex PCR. The table records more than 2 million clones, around 95% of them present only once. A remark on this clone: Antigen unknown.

This chain links TRBV30 with TRBJ1-4; D is perhaps TRBD1 (5 bases). The sample consisted of naive CD4+ T cells sorted from blood. Indicated subset: CD45RA+ positively selected. The receptor's source is a man younger than 35 in good health. Written as DNA, the CDR3 is TGTGCCTGGAGTGTACTGGGGCCTACGGATGAAAAACTGTTTTTT. It is translated as CAWSVLGPTDEKLFF.